One sample yielded the 32 T cell receptor beta chains listed below, sequenced in a study of T-cell reconstitution after alpha-beta-depleted transplantation in children. A TCRbeta library incorporating unique molecular identifiers was prepared. TCRdb reprocessed the PCR reads with MiXCR, giving one entry per CDR3 protein. The table includes under 75,000 distinct CDR3 sequences, 11% detected once. The material was PBMCs, obtained before TCRalphabeta/CD19-depleted stem cell transplant. These receptors were collected from a boy between 10 and 17 years old with acute myeloid leukemia, due to receive a stem cell transplant.

This clonotype was seen at least ten times. The chain carries TRBV20-1 and TRBJ2-5, with 7 nucleotides matching TRBD2. The ends lost 5 bases at V and 5 bases at J; junction bases unmatched: 8. Germline V lookup: CDR1 DFQATT, CDR2 SNEGSKA (reference sequence). The length of the CDR3 is 13 residues. The CDR3 coding sequence is TGCAGTGCTGGTCCGGACGGGAGGGAGACCCAGTACTTC. Translation: CSAGPDGRETQYF.

This clonotype was recorded at least ten times. The chain recombines TRBV12-3 or TRBV12-4 with TRBJ1-2; TRBD1 agrees at 8 bases. With 5 bases clipped from V and 8 bases from J, the junction kept 7 bases outside the gene matches. This CDR3 comprises 13 residues. CDR3 nucleotides: TGTGCCAGCAGTACGACAGGGGATCGGGGCTACACCTTC. Its protein product is CASSTTGDRGYTF.

The chain is built from TRBV6-2 or TRBV6-3 and TRBJ1-6; D is unresolved. Germline assignment: CDR1 MNHEY and CDR2 SVGEGT. This CDR3 is built from 16 residues. The V and J ends lost 1 base and 0 bases respectively, with 7 bases between them. DNA for the CDR3: TGTGCCAGCAGTTACTTAGGTAGCTCCTATAATTCACCCCTCCACTTT. Its translation: CASSYLGSSYNSPLHF.

J is TRBJ2-1 and V is TRBV7-9, with 15 bases matching TRBD2. The CDR3 extends over 14 amino acids. Germline CDR1 reads SEHNR; CDR2 reads FQNEAQ (reference sequence). Unmatched junction bases numbered 5, after V lost 3 bases and J lost 14 bases. DNA for the CDR3: TGTGCCAGCAGCTTCCGGACTAGCGGGAGGGCGGAGTTCTTC. Translation: CASSFRTSGRAEFF.

This clonotype was seen repeatedly, ten times or more. This rearrangement joins TRBV13 to TRBJ2-3; 8 bases agree with TRBD2. CDR1 is PRHDT and CDR2 is FYEKMQ in the germline V gene (reference sequence). V lost 2 bases, J lost 2 bases, and 12 bases stayed unmatched. This CDR3 has 18 residues. CDR3 sequence reads: CASSLKGAGGRITDTQYF. The CDR3 nucleotides are TGTGCCAGCAGCTTAAAAGGTGCGGGGGGCAGGATCACAGATACGCAGTATTTT.

This clonotype has at least ten counts. The rearrangement uses TRBV5-5 and TRBJ1-3; D ambiguous. The CDR3 contains 16 residues. The germline V gene encodes CDR1 SGHKS and CDR2 YYEKEE (reference sequence). Deletions cut 1 base from V and 4 bases from J, with 15 bases between. The CDR3 loop is CASSLHGPESGNTIYF. The DNA of the CDR3 is TGTGCCAGCAGCTTGCACGGGCCGGAGTCAGGAAACACCATATATTTT.

This clonotype was seen just once. Here the CDR3 reads CASSSGQAGSPLHF. The CDR3 DNA is TGTGCCAGCAGCTCGGGACAGGCGGGTTCACCCCTCCACTTT. J is TRBJ1-6 and V is TRBV7-2; 8 bases match TRBD1. This CDR3 spans 14 amino acids. From germline, CDR1 is SGHTA and CDR2 FQGNSA. J was trimmed by 9 bases and V by 4 bases; bases with no gene match: 5.

This clonotype was found many times. This chain joins TRBV9 and TRBJ2-3; D might be TRBD2 (5 bases). There are 14 residues in the CDR3. Looked up from germline, CDR1 is SGDLS and CDR2 is YYNGEE. The V gene lost 4 bases and the J gene lost 7 bases, with 16 bases spanning the gap. The CDR3 DNA reads TGTGCCAGCAGCCCCTCTGGGAGCACCCATACGCAGTATTTT. This sequence encodes CASSPSGSTHTQYF.

This clonotype was found many times. This chain connects TRBV6-2 or TRBV6-3 to TRBJ2-6; D possibly corresponds to TRBD1 (6 bases). This CDR3 spans 16 amino acids. Germline CDR1 MNHEY, CDR2 SVGEGT. V was pared by 6 bases and J by 3 bases, with 15 bases between. The CDR3 nucleotides read TGTGCCAGCAGGGGGGCCAGGGCGGATGGGGCCAACGTCCTGACTTTC. Encoded protein: CASRGARADGANVLTF.

This sequence joins TRBV7-2 and TRBJ2-5; D not resolved. This CDR3 spans 15 amino acids. CDR1 is SGHTA, CDR2 FQGNSA, per germline. V shed 1 base and J shed 3 bases, with 12 bases lying between them. CDR3 amino acids: CASSLVGMVEETQYF. The CDR3, as DNA: TGTGCCAGCAGCTTAGTAGGGATGGTAGAAGAGACCCAGTACTTC.

The rearrangement joins TRBV27 to TRBJ2-1, with a tentative D call TRBD2 (6 bases). With 4 bases removed from V and 2 bases from J, the gap between germline ends came to 21 bases. CDR3 length equals 18 residues. Germline V gives CDR1 MNHEY, CDR2 SMNVEV (reference sequence). Here the CDR3 reads CASSYNERARLPYNEQFF. CDR3 bases: TGTGCCAGCAGTTATAATGAGCGGGCGAGGTTACCCTACAATGAGCAGTTCTTC.

This clonotype was observed many times. The rearrangement links TRBV12-3 or TRBV12-4 to TRBJ1-1; D is perhaps TRBD1 (5 bases). The CDR3 has 12 residues. V was clipped by 6 bases and J by 7 bases, with 12 bases between them. The DNA of the CDR3 is TGTGCCAGCAGCCCGGGGGGAAGTGAAGCTTTCTTT. Amino acids: CASSPGGSEAFF.

This clonotype was found many times. The chain links TRBV18 to TRBJ1-5, with D unresolved. There are 15 residues in the CDR3. Germline CDR1 is KGHSH and CDR2 is LQKENI. The V end was cut by 0 bases, the J end by 0 bases, with 6 bases between. As DNA, the CDR3 is TGTGCCAGCTCACCACCCCCCAATAGCAATCAGCCCCAGCATTTT. Translated, it gives CASSPPPNSNQPQHF.

This clonotype was detected ten times or more. The J gene is TRBJ2-1, the V gene TRBV5-1, with D perhaps TRBD1 (6 bases). The CDR3 runs to 15 residues. CDR1 and CDR2 from the germline V gene are SGHRS and YFSETQ. V was trimmed by 0 bases and J by 4 bases, leaving 11 bases between them. The DNA of the CDR3 is TGCGCCAGCAGCTTGGAGGACAGCACTTACAATGAGCAGTTCTTC. Protein sequence: CASSLEDSTYNEQFF.

The rearrangement joins TRBV7-9 to TRBJ2-5; 10 bases fit TRBD2. J was trimmed by 3 bases and V by 1 base; bases with no gene match: 2. Germline assignment: CDR1 SEHNR and CDR2 FQNEAQ (reference sequence). The CDR3 length is 15 residues. The CDR3 DNA follows: TGTGCCAGCAGCTTAGGGGGACTAGCGAAAGAGACCCAGTACTTC. Translation: CASSLGGLAKETQYF.

This clonotype was detected many times. The chain links TRBV27 to TRBJ1-5; no reliable D call. Trimming took off 6 bases at V and 6 bases at J, with 12 bases between the two ends. Per germline, CDR1 MNHEY and CDR2 SMNVEV (reference sequence). The CDR3 covers 13 residues. CDR3: CASSDREGQPQHF. CDR3 sequence (DNA): TGTGCCAGCAGCGATAGGGAAGGTCAGCCCCAGCATTTT.

In this sample, this clonotype turned up many times. This chain joins TRBV3-1 and TRBJ2-5; D might be TRBD2 (5 bases). The CDR3 consists of 12 residues. Trimming cost V 5 bases and J 5 bases, with 9 bases left between them. Looked up from germline, CDR1 is LGHDT and CDR2 is YNNKEL (reference sequence). CDR3 in DNA: TGTGCCAGCAGCGGGAGACGTGAGACCCAGTACTTC. This gives the protein CASSGRRETQYF.

The V and J genes are TRBV28 and TRBJ1-2, with D maybe TRBD1 (6 bases). The V and J ends lost 6 bases and 4 bases respectively, with 12 bases between them. This CDR3 contains 13 residues. Germline V gene sequence: CDR1 MDHEN, CDR2 SYDVKM. This CDR3 reads CASRTGALYGYTF. The CDR3 DNA is TGTGCCAGCAGGACAGGAGCCCTCTATGGCTACACCTTC.

This clonotype was found a few times. The rearrangement uses TRBV5-4 and TRBJ2-3; maybe TRBD2 (5 bases). The V end was cut by 2 bases, the J end by 6 bases, with 7 bases between. CDR3 length: 12 residues. Germline V gives CDR1 SGHNT, CDR2 YYREEE (reference sequence). The CDR3 nucleotides read TGTGCCAGCAGCTTCGGGGAGGATACGCAGTATTTT. This encodes CASSFGEDTQYF.

The chain carries TRBV6-5 and TRBJ2-2, with TRBD1 matching over 10 bases. CDR1 is MNHEY, CDR2 SVGAGI, per germline. This CDR3 has 17 amino acids. With 5 bases clipped from V and 7 bases from J, the junction kept 13 bases outside the gene matches. CDR3 protein: CASSPVPGQGKGGELFF. The CDR3 DNA sequence: TGTGCCAGCAGTCCTGTCCCGGGACAGGGGAAGGGCGGGGAGCTGTTTTTT.

This clonotype has ten or more counts. The V and J genes are TRBV7-9 and TRBJ2-3; 10 bases fit TRBD2. The CDR3 has 17 residues. Germline V gives CDR1 SEHNR, CDR2 FQNEAQ (reference sequence). V was pared by 1 base and J by 6 bases, with 10 bases of the junction left unmatched. Written as DNA, the CDR3 is TGTGCCAGCAGCTTAGGGGGGCTAGCGGGAGTCGGTGATACGCAGTATTTT. This sequence encodes CASSLGGLAGVGDTQYF.

This clonotype was observed at least ten times. This sequence joins TRBV29-1 and TRBJ1-2, with 7 nucleotides matching TRBD1. Trimming at V came to 4 bases and at J to 8 bases, leaving 7 bases not matched to a gene. The germline CDR1 and CDR2 sequences are SQVTM and ANQGSEA. The CDR3 is 12 amino acids. The CDR3 region is CSVARGTGGYTF. DNA for the CDR3: TGCAGCGTTGCCAGGGGGACGGGCGGCTACACCTTC. The variable domain in full, completed from reference TRBV29-1 and TRBJ1-2, reads SAVISQKPSRDICQRGTSLTIQCQVDSQVTMMFWYRQQPGQSLTLIATANQGSEATYESGFVIDKFPISRPNLTFSTLTVSNMSPEDSSIYLCSVARGTGGYTFGSGTRLTVV.

The sample holds many counts of this clonotype. This chain connects TRBV7-8 to TRBJ2-5, with 12 bases that match TRBD2. The V segment lost 6 bases and the J segment 5 bases; nucleotides outside the gene matches: 10. The germline gives CDR1 SGHVS, CDR2 FQNEAQ. The CDR3 sequence is 16 residues long. CDR3 protein: CASSTLAGGPGETQYF. CDR3 DNA: TGTGCCAGCAGTACCCTAGCGGGAGGGCCGGGGGAGACCCAGTACTTC.

As to this clonotype: One base away lies a much larger clone, so this may be a sequencing read error. CDR3 in amino acids: CASSERKSSGANVLAF. The CDR3 DNA reads TGTGCCAGCAGTGAGCGAAAAAGCTCTGGGGCCAACGTCCTGGCTTTC. The rearrangement joins TRBV25-1 to TRBJ2-6, with D maybe TRBD1 (5 bases). CDR3 length equals 16 residues. Germline V gene lookup returns CDR1 MGHDK and CDR2 SYGVNS.

This clonotype was picked up many times. The genes are TRBV19 and TRBJ2-1; 9 bases line up with TRBD2. The trim removed 7 bases at V and 8 bases at J, leaving 12 bases unmatched. The CDR3 is 15 residues long. From germline, CDR1 is LNHDA and CDR2 SQIVND (reference sequence). The CDR3 loop is CASKRGGRGGDEQFF. In DNA form, the CDR3 reads TGTGCCAGTAAGCGCGGCGGGAGGGGCGGCGATGAGCAGTTCTTC.

The sample holds many counts of this clonotype. V gene TRBV5-1 combines with J gene TRBJ2-6; D gene ambiguous. CDR3 size: 16 residues. Between the trimmed V and J ends, which lost 0 bases and 0 bases, there was a span of 7 bases. Germline V gene data show CDR1 as SGHRS and CDR2 as YFSETQ. CDR3 amino acids: CASSLVRSSGANVLTF. The CDR3 nucleotides read TGCGCCAGCAGCTTGGTACGCTCCTCTGGGGCCAACGTCCTGACTTTC.

This clonotype was counted ten times or more. The chain combines TRBV24-1 with TRBJ2-3; D assignment may be TRBD1 or TRBD2 (5 bases each). The length of the CDR3 is 14 residues. The germline V gene has CDR1 KGHDR and CDR2 SFDVKD. V was trimmed by 4 bases and J by 2 bases, leaving 9 bases between them. The CDR3 reads CATSDPGTTDTQYF. The CDR3 DNA reads TGTGCCACCAGTGACCCCGGGACCACAGATACGCAGTATTTT.

Only one count was recorded for this clonotype. Possible read error: a much larger clone is one base away. The chain couples TRBV7-8 to TRBJ2-7; D is tentatively TRBD1 or TRBD2 (6 bases each). The CDR3 spans 14 residues. From germline, CDR1 is SGHVS and CDR2 FQNEAQ. V was clipped by 3 bases and J by 4 bases, with 13 bases between them. CDR3 nucleotides: TGTGCCAGCAGCTTCGGGAGAGGGGGGTACGAGCAGTACTTC. Translation gives CASSFGRGGYEQYF.

The V and J genes are TRBV7-9 and TRBJ2-7, with 10 bases aligning to TRBD1. CDR1 SEHNR and CDR2 FQNEAQ come from the germline V gene (reference sequence). J gave up 1 base and V 7 bases, and 4 bases lay outside the gene matches. The CDR3 is 14 amino acids. The CDR3 loop is CASNGQGESYEQYV. In DNA form, the CDR3 reads TGTGCCAGCAACGGACAGGGGGAGTCCTACGAGCAGTACGTC.

The chain couples TRBV7-9 to TRBJ1-1; D not resolved. There are 11 residues in the CDR3. Germline V CDR1 and CDR2: SEHNR, FQNEAQ (reference sequence). Trimming took off 8 bases at V and 4 bases at J, with 8 bases between the two ends. The CDR3 DNA follows: TGTGCCAGCTTACATGTCACTGAAGCTTTCTTT. Translating it yields CASLHVTEAFF.

In its sample, this clonotype was seen many times. The chain joins TRBV15 to TRBJ1-1, with D uncertain. The CDR3 contains 14 residues. Per the germline V gene, CDR1 is LNHNV and CDR2 is YYDKDF (reference sequence). Trimming took off 3 bases at V and 1 base at J, with 9 bases between the two ends. CDR3 sequence (DNA): TGTGCCACCAGCAGTCGCGCAGGGAACACTGAAGCTTTCTTT. Amino acid sequence: CATSSRAGNTEAFF.

This clonotype appeared many times. This chain links TRBV7-2 with TRBJ2-1, with D possibly being TRBD1 or TRBD2 (6 bases each). The CDR3 has 16 amino acids. The V gene's germline CDR1 is SGHTA and CDR2 FQGNSA. The germline V and J ends were trimmed by 1 base and 5 bases, with 15 bases remaining between them. For the CDR3, the DNA is TGTGCCAGCAGCTTAGTGGGGGGCGAAAAAAACAATGAGCAGTTCTTC. Residues: CASSLVGGEKNNEQFF.